This T cell receptor (beta chain) was sequenced during a study of Graves' ophthalmopathy and Graves' hyperthyroidism. Study summary: No progression to ophthalmopathy over 18 months defined stable hyperthyroidism.

Amplification of the TCR beta CDR3 regions used RNA transcripts (as template). Following a first-round RT-PCR that used HTBI primers, a second-round multiplex PCR was carried out. Each CDR3 protein gets one entry after TCRdb re-called the multiplex PCR reads with MiXCR. The sample has around 1,200,000 distinct CDR3 sequences, around a third seen once. About this clonotype: The antigen is not known.

Study findings and constraints: Blood also harbored most expanded thyroid clonotypes above 0.001 frequency.

The CDR3 is 16 amino acids. Trimming took off 2 bases at V and 5 bases at J, with 17 bases between the two ends. CDR1 is KGHDR, CDR2 SFDVKD, per germline. Clinicians made diagnoses from clinical symptoms, serum thyroxine, TRAb, thyroid ultrasound and orbital computed tomography. Sequencing was performed on peripheral blood or thyroid tissue (not recorded which). The V call is TRBV24-1, the J call TRBJ1-1; D gene uncertain. The receptor was isolated from an adult man with Graves' hyperthyroidism. This CDR3 is CATSDSRSGGDTEAFF. The CDR3 DNA is TGTGCCACCAGTGATTCGCGGTCTGGCGGGGATACTGAAGCTTTCTTT.